This TCR beta chain came from a study of Ad26.COV2.S vaccination and SARS-CoV-2 variants. Concerning this clone: Antigen specificity is unknown.

Assay used: immunoSEQ multiplex PCR; TCRdb lists only in-frame clones, some missing. Found here are about 100,000 clones, less than 85% of them singletons; the top ten hold around 15%. The study, taken as a whole, reports: Substantial breadth was reported for post-vaccination spike-specific CD8+ and CD4+ T cells. From the TCR breadth and depth analyses, total T cell responses may have been underestimated. The study found higher spike-specific TCR breadth in vaccine than placebo recipients. Recipients of vaccine and of placebo showed similar breadth of their non-spike TCR repertoires.

Sample: peripheral blood, taken after recovery from COVID-19. The sequence derives from a human donor who had recovered from COVID-19.

CDR3 sequence (DNA): TGTGCCAGCAGCGTAGATTCGCGGTACGACGAGCAGTACTTC. This encodes CASSVDSRYDEQYF. The chain has TRBV9 and TRBJ2-7; D remains unclear. CDR3 size: 14 residues. Germline-derived CDR1 and CDR2 are SGDLS and YYNGEE. V shed 0 bases and J shed 5 bases, with 12 bases lying between them. The variable domain in full, completed from reference TRBV9 and TRBJ2-7, reads DSGVTQTPKHLITATGQRVTLRCSPRSGDLSVYWYQQSLDQGLQFLIQYYNGEERAKGNILERFSAQQFPDLHSELNLSSLELGDSALYFCASSVDSRYDEQYFGPGTRLTVT.